These 22 T cell receptor beta chains originate from one sample sequenced in a study of cytomegalovirus exposure and HLA in healthy donors. PCR used 60 Vbeta primers and 13 Jbeta primers. The data were produced by immunoSEQ multiplex PCR, yet TCRdb's version contains in-frame clones alone and is incomplete. Of around 200,000 clones listed, around three quarters are singletons. Material for sequencing was PBMCs. The receptors stem from a man aged 35 to 55 in good health and CMV-seronegative.

V is TRBV5-1 and J is TRBJ2-1, with D possibly being TRBD2 (6 bases). CDR1 and CDR2 from the germline V gene are SGHRS and YFSETQ. V lost 3 bases to trimming and J lost 3 bases, with 13 bases between them. The CDR3 covers 15 residues. CDR3 region: CASSSEAGYYNEQFF. As DNA, the CDR3 is TGCGCCAGCAGCTCCGAAGCGGGTTACTACAATGAGCAGTTCTTC.

This clone was seen just once. The genes are TRBV30 and TRBJ2-1; 7 nucleotides align to TRBD2. The trim removed 4 bases at V and 4 bases at J, leaving 1 base unmatched. Per germline, CDR1 GTSNPN and CDR2 SVGIG (reference sequence). The CDR3 contains 12 residues. For the CDR3, the DNA is TGTGCCTGGACTAGCGGATACAATGAGCAGTTCTTC. Amino acid sequence: CAWTSGYNEQFF.

The chain recombines TRBV15 with TRBJ2-1; D is possibly TRBD2 (6 bases). Germline V gene data show CDR1 as LNHNV and CDR2 as YYDKDF (reference sequence). V lost 6 bases and J lost 7, with 16 bases in between. The CDR3 contains 14 residues. CDR3 amino acids: CATREEGRGNEQFF. CDR3 in DNA: TGTGCCACCAGGGAGGAGGGGCGAGGGAATGAGCAGTTCTTC. The variable domain in full, completed from reference TRBV15 and TRBJ2-1, reads DAMVIQNPRYQVTQFGKPVTLSCSQTLNHNVMYWYQQKSSQAPKLLFHYYDKDFNNEADTPDNFQSRRPNTSFCFLDIRSPGLGDTAMYLCATREEGRGNEQFFGPGTRLTVL.

The J gene is TRBJ2-1, the V gene TRBV4-2; 7 nucleotides align to TRBD2. Per the germline V gene, CDR1 is LGHNA and CDR2 is YNFKEQ. The CDR3 spans 14 residues. V lost 0 bases, J lost 8 bases, and 4 bases stayed unmatched. The CDR3 region is CASSQEAGAYEQFF. For the CDR3, the DNA is TGTGCCAGCAGCCAAGAGGCGGGAGCCTATGAGCAGTTCTTC.

This chain uses TRBV7-3 with TRBJ2-2; 14 bases map to TRBD2. The V and J ends lost 5 bases and 5 bases, in that order; junction bases with no gene match: 10. This CDR3 region has 18 residues. The germline gives CDR1 SGHTA, CDR2 FQGTGA. CDR3 DNA sequence: TGTGCCAGCAGCCCCAGGCCGGGACTAGCGGGGGTTACCGGGGAGCTGTTTTTT. Residues: CASSPRPGLAGVTGELFF.

The chain links TRBV7-9 to TRBJ2-1, with TRBD2 matching over 9 bases. CDR3 length: 16 amino acids. V lost 6 bases to trimming and J lost 4 bases; unmatched junction nucleotides: 10. Germline CDR1 is SEHNR and CDR2 is FQNEAQ (reference sequence). The DNA of the CDR3 is TGTGCCAGCAGGGGGGGAGCGGGAGGTCGATACAATGAGCAGTTCTTC. Its translation is CASRGGAGGRYNEQFF.

This chain joins TRBV21-1 and TRBJ2-1; no DNA check was done on the table's D call, TRBD1. TRBV21-1 is given as a pseudogene. The CDR3 length is 17 residues. For the CDR3, the DNA is TGTGCCAGCAGCACCAGGACAGGGGGAGTGTGTGGGAATGAGCAGTTCTTC. Translating it yields CASSTRTGGVCGNEQFF.

As to this clone: The identical CDR3 is also encoded by other nucleotide sequences in the sample. The V call is TRBV30, the J call TRBJ1-5, with 12 positions matching TRBD1. The CDR3 covers 16 residues. CDR1 and CDR2 (germline): GTSNPN, SVGIG (reference sequence). The V segment lost 5 bases and the J segment 0 bases; nucleotides outside the gene matches: 5. CDR3 bases: TGTGCCTGGGGGACAGGGGGCCCTTATAGCAATCAGCCCCAGCATTTT. It translates to CAWGTGGPYSNQPQHF.

A remark on this clone: Other DNA variants within this sample encode the same CDR3. The V gene is TRBV5-6, the J gene TRBJ2-7; 8 bases agree with TRBD2. The CDR3 is made up of 17 amino acids. V lost 2 bases, J lost 3 bases, and 13 bases stayed unmatched. Germline V CDR1 and CDR2: SGHDT, YYEEEE. DNA for the CDR3: TGTGCCAGCAGCTTACCGGGATTAGCGGGACGGGGCTACGAGCAGTACTTC. This sequence encodes CASSLPGLAGRGYEQYF.

V is TRBV25-1 and J is TRBJ1-1, with D perhaps matching TRBD1 (6 bases). This CDR3 has 15 amino acids. V lost 6 bases and J lost 0, with 14 bases in between. Per germline, CDR1 MGHDK and CDR2 SYGVNS. Written as DNA, the CDR3 is TGTGCCAGCAGCGCGAGGGGGATCATGAACACTGAAGCTTTCTTT. Its translation is CASSARGIMNTEAFF.

The CDR3 DNA reads TGTGCCAGCAGTGATAGGGGCCGGGACTTTAATTCACCCCTCCACTTT. Protein: CASSDRGRDFNSPLHF. The chain couples TRBV6-1 to TRBJ1-6, with TRBD1 as a possible D gene (5 bases). Germline-derived CDR1 and CDR2 are MNHNS and SASEGT. V gave up 3 bases and J gave up 6 bases, with 15 bases separating them. This CDR3 region has 16 residues.

V is TRBV28 and J is TRBJ1-1; TRBD1 is a possible D gene (6 bases). This CDR3 has 15 residues. Trimming removed 5 bases at V and 0 bases at J, with 13 bases between. Germline V lookup: CDR1 MDHEN, CDR2 SYDVKM. The CDR3 nucleotides read TGTGCCAGCAGTCTTCAGGGGCGTATGAACACTGAAGCTTTCTTT. The encoded protein is CASSLQGRMNTEAFF.

V and J are TRBV12-5 and TRBJ1-4; D possibly corresponds to TRBD1 (6 bases). Trimming removed 0 bases at V and 0 bases at J, with 11 bases between. The CDR3 contains 17 residues. From germline, CDR1 is LGHNT and CDR2 FRNRAP. In nucleotides, the CDR3 is TGTGCTAGTGGTTTGGTAACAGGGACCGCAACTAATGAAAAACTGTTTTTT. Its protein product is CASGLVTGTATNEKLFF. Filled out from reference TRBV12-5 and TRBJ1-4, the complete variable domain reads DARVTQTPRHKVTEMGQEVTMRCQPILGHNTVFWYRQTMMQGLELLAYFRNRAPLDDSGMPKDRFSAEMPDATLATLKIQPSEPRDSAVYFCASGLVTGTATNEKLFFGSGTQLSVL.

The table lists this clone with a few counts. The rearrangement links TRBV29-1 to TRBJ2-6; 10 nucleotides align to TRBD1. The CDR3 extends over 19 amino acids. Germline lookup yields CDR1 SQVTM and CDR2 ANQGSEA. V lost 1 base, J lost 4 bases, and 13 bases stayed unmatched. CDR3 sequence: CSVEGGGTGAEAGANVLTF. CDR3 nucleotide sequence: TGCAGCGTTGAAGGTGGGGGGACAGGGGCTGAAGCCGGGGCCAACGTCCTGACTTTC.

Note on this clone: The sample has other DNA sequences that encode this CDR3 too. The V call is TRBV7-6, the J call TRBJ1-1; TRBD1 agrees at 8 bases. With V trimmed by 11 bases and J by 5 bases, 10 bases remained unmatched. Germline-derived CDR1 and CDR2 are SGHVS and FNYEAQ. CDR3 length: 13 amino acids. The CDR3 is CAEYRGGGTEAFF. DNA for the CDR3: TGTGCCGAATACAGGGGGGGAGGAACTGAAGCTTTCTTT.

This clone came up once. The rearrangement links TRBV6-5 to TRBJ2-6; D unresolved. V lost 6 bases and J 0 bases, leaving 9 bases between the germline ends. Looked up from germline, CDR1 is MNHEY and CDR2 is SVGAGI. The CDR3 consists of 15 residues. This chain's CDR3 is CASRVQFSGANVLTF. The CDR3 DNA reads as TGTGCCAGCAGGGTACAGTTCTCTGGGGCCAACGTCCTGACTTTC.

This clone showed up just once. J is TRBJ2-7 and V is TRBV7-6; TRBD2 matches at 8 bases. The junction had 10 bases not matched to a gene; V was cut back by 2 bases and J by 7 bases. In germline, CDR1 is SGHVS, CDR2 FNYEAQ. This CDR3 is 15 amino acids long. CDR3 bases: TGTGCCAGCAGCTTATATACAGCGGGGGACGGTGAGCAGTACTTC. Amino acid sequence: CASSLYTAGDGEQYF.

This rearrangement joins TRBV19 to TRBJ2-1; 15 bases are shared with TRBD2. CDR3 length: 16 amino acids. Looked up from germline, CDR1 is LNHDA and CDR2 is SQIVND (reference sequence). After removal of 5 bases from V and 7 bases from J, the junction contained 6 bases not matched to a gene. In DNA, the CDR3 is TGTGCCAGTAGTCCCTCGGGACTAGCGGGAGGTAATGAGCAGTTCTTC. It translates to CASSPSGLAGGNEQFF.

The V gene is TRBV5-4, the J gene TRBJ1-2, with D perhaps TRBD1 (6 bases). The V gene lost 5 bases and the J gene lost 8 bases, with 16 bases spanning the gap. This CDR3 comprises 13 residues. From germline, CDR1 is SGHNT and CDR2 YYREEE (reference sequence). The CDR3 here is CASSPGTGWGYTF. The CDR3 DNA follows: TGTGCCAGCAGTCCGGGAACAGGGTGGGGCTACACCTTC.

V gene TRBV7-3 combines with J gene TRBJ2-7; 9 bases fit TRBD1. CDR1 SGHTA and CDR2 FQGTGA come from the germline V gene. The CDR3 totals 15 residues. The V segment lost 2 bases and the J segment 5 bases; nucleotides outside the gene matches: 7. The CDR3: CASSLGQGPFNEQYF. Here the CDR3 DNA reads TGTGCCAGCAGCTTAGGACAGGGGCCTTTCAACGAGCAGTACTTC.

The rearrangement joins TRBV7-2 to TRBJ1-6; TRBD1 aligns across 11 bases. The germline V gene has CDR1 SGHTA and CDR2 FQGNSA. This CDR3 comprises 15 residues. Trimming at V came to 7 bases and at J to 7 bases, leaving 6 bases not matched to a gene. The chain's CDR3 is CASTWTGGGNSPLHF. CDR3 DNA: TGTGCCAGCACCTGGACAGGGGGCGGGAATTCACCCCTCCACTTT.

V gene TRBV28 combines with J gene TRBJ2-7, with 10 nucleotides matching TRBD1. The CDR3 has 16 amino acids. Germline CDR1 MDHEN, CDR2 SYDVKM. V lost 4 bases, J lost 3 bases, and 9 bases stayed unmatched. In nucleotides, the CDR3 is TGTGCCAGCAGTTCCCCGGGACAGGGGACCCTCTACGAGCAGTACTTC. Its translation: CASSSPGQGTLYEQYF.